Listed here are 27 T cell receptor beta chains from one sample, sequenced in a study of beta chain features in type 1 diabetes. Reverse transcribing all isolated RNA meant expressed TCRB transcripts were sequenced. Sequenced by immunoSEQ multiplex PCR; TCRdb stores in-frame clones only, minus some. The data show about half a million clones, with over 10% seen just once and over 0.04% held by the top ten. The sample taken for sequencing was naive CD4+ T cells from blood. The receptors shown here come from a woman aged 18-30 years in good health.

This chain links TRBV7-9 with TRBJ2-5, with 9 bases aligning to TRBD2. V lost 2 bases to trimming and J lost 2 bases; unmatched junction nucleotides: 3. The CDR3 runs 15 residues. CDR1 and CDR2 from the germline V gene are SEHNR and FQNEAQ (reference sequence). CDR3: CASSLTGLAQETQYF. The CDR3, as DNA: TGTGCCAGCAGCTTAACGGGACTAGCACAAGAGACCCAGTACTTC.

V is TRBV5-5 and J is TRBJ2-3; D is unclear. The V gene's germline CDR1 is SGHKS and CDR2 YYEKEE (reference sequence). Trimming cost V 0 bases and J 14 bases, with 13 bases left between them. The CDR3 contains 12 residues. Here the CDR3 reads CASSLEVPSRYF. As DNA, the CDR3 is TGTGCCAGCAGCTTGGAGGTTCCTAGTCGGTATTTT.

The chain links TRBV28 to TRBJ1-6, with 8 bases fitting TRBD1. Trimming at V came to 3 bases and at J to 6 bases, leaving 7 bases not matched to a gene. Germline V lookup: CDR1 MDHEN, CDR2 SYDVKM. The CDR3 is 16 residues long. DNA for the CDR3: TGTGCCAGCAGTTTCCCGACAGGGGACTTTAATTCACCCCTCCACTTT. Its protein is CASSFPTGDFNSPLHF.

In its sample, this clone was seen a few times. The chain links TRBV18 to TRBJ2-3; tentatively, D is TRBD1 (5 bases). The CDR3 consists of 13 residues. Germline CDR1 and CDR2: KGHSH and LQKENI. Deletions cut 10 bases from V and 4 bases from J, with 15 bases between. The CDR3 spells CATTGRQPDTQYF. The DNA of the CDR3 is TGTGCCACTACAGGTCGACAGCCAGATACGCAGTATTTT.

The V call is TRBV5-1, the J call TRBJ2-3, with D possibly TRBD1 on 5 matching bases. Germline values: CDR1 SGHRS, CDR2 YFSETQ. Trimming cost V 7 bases and J 2 bases, with 14 bases left between them. The CDR3 sequence is 14 residues long. The chain's CDR3 is CASSQGRHTDTQYF. CDR3 DNA: TGCGCCAGCTCCCAGGGCAGACACACAGATACGCAGTATTTT.

This clone was observed a few times. The CDR3 nucleotides are TGTGCCAGCAGCCCTGGGCCGTACCCGGGGGCTAGCGGGACGGATACGCAGTATTTT. This encodes CASSPGPYPGASGTDTQYF. The chain carries TRBV7-9 and TRBJ2-3, with TRBD2 identical over 9 bases. The CDR3 totals 19 residues. Germline V gene sequence: CDR1 SEHNR, CDR2 FQNEAQ (reference sequence). V was pared by 5 bases and J by 6 bases, with 21 bases of the junction left unmatched.

The V and J genes are TRBV19 and TRBJ2-3; D possibly corresponds to TRBD2 (5 bases). This CDR3 has 14 amino acids. CDR1 is LNHDA, CDR2 SQIVND, per germline (reference sequence). Trimming pared 4 bases from V and 2 bases from J, leaving 10 bases between. CDR3 loop: CASSKRLTTDTQYF. The CDR3 DNA is TGTGCCAGTAGTAAGAGACTAACCACAGATACGCAGTATTTT.

The rearrangement links TRBV9 to TRBJ2-1; TRBD2 is a possible D gene (5 bases). V was cut by 2 bases and J by 0 bases, with 12 bases left in between. This CDR3 spans 16 amino acids. Germline CDR1 and CDR2: SGDLS and YYNGEE. The CDR3 reads CASSVFGVGSYNEQFF. The CDR3 bases are TGTGCCAGCAGCGTCTTCGGGGTCGGCTCCTACAATGAGCAGTTCTTC.

The chain carries TRBV9 and TRBJ2-3; no clear D gene. Germline assignment: CDR1 SGDLS and CDR2 YYNGEE. V was clipped by 2 bases and J by 2 bases, with 6 bases between them. The CDR3 is 13 residues long. The CDR3 DNA is TGTGCCAGCAGCGTCCGGGTCACAGATACGCAGTATTTT. This sequence encodes CASSVRVTDTQYF.

There are a few counts of this clone. The chain employs TRBV29-1 and TRBJ2-3, with 7 bases matching TRBD1. V shed 8 bases and J 1 base; nucleotides not matched to a gene: 15. The V gene's germline CDR1 is SQVTM and CDR2 ANQGSEA. The CDR3 consists of 16 residues. CDR3 nucleotide sequence: TGCAGCTCGAGACAGGGACATCGAAGGGGCACAGATACGCAGTATTTT. Protein sequence: CSSRQGHRRGTDTQYF.

As concerns this clone: In the same sample, other DNA sequences code for this CDR3. The chain couples TRBV29-1 to TRBJ2-7; D could derive from TRBD1 or TRBD2 (5 bases each). Deletions cut 4 bases from V and 1 base from J, with 8 bases between. CDR3 length: 12 amino acids. Looked up from germline, CDR1 is SQVTM and CDR2 is ANQGSEA. CDR3 nucleotide sequence: TGCAGCGTTGTGGGGGAATCCTACGAGCAGTACTTC. This translates into CSVVGESYEQYF.

This clone occurred a few times. V usage is TRBV18 and J usage is TRBJ2-1; 14 positions agree with TRBD2. The CDR3 has 18 amino acids. In germline, CDR1 is KGHSH, CDR2 LQKENI. The ends lost 1 base at V and 10 bases at J; junction bases unmatched: 12. In DNA, the CDR3 is TGTGCCAGCTCACCACGCGTCGGGACTAGCGGGAGACCCGGGGAGCAGTTCTTC. This encodes CASSPRVGTSGRPGEQFF.

The rearrangement links TRBV25-1 to TRBJ1-5; TRBD1 aligns across 8 bases. Germline values: CDR1 MGHDK, CDR2 SYGVNS. The CDR3 has 13 residues. V lost 6 bases and J lost 7; bases outside the gene matches: 5. CDR3 DNA sequence: TGTGCCAGCAGCGGACAGGGCCAGCAGCCCCAGCATTTT. It is translated as CASSGQGQQPQHF.

In its sample, this clone was seen a few times. The chain uses TRBV11-3 and TRBJ2-7; maybe TRBD2 (6 bases). V was trimmed by 3 bases and J by 3 bases, leaving 12 bases between them. CDR3 size: 14 residues. Germline CDR1 SGHNT, CDR2 YENEEA. CDR3 coding DNA: TGTGCCAGCAGCTTCACTGCGGGAAGCTACGAGCAGTACTTC. This translates into CASSFTAGSYEQYF.

This sequence joins TRBV4-1 and TRBJ2-1; 9 bases are shared with TRBD1. Germline V lookup: CDR1 MGHRA, CDR2 YSYEKL. V shed 1 base, J shed 7 bases, and the junction held 8 bases outside the gene matches. This CDR3 spans 16 amino acids. As DNA, the CDR3 is TGCGCCAGCAGCCAAGTGGGGACAGGGAGACAGAATGAGCAGTTCTTC. This translates into CASSQVGTGRQNEQFF.

The chain is built from TRBV6-5 and TRBJ1-2; D is possibly TRBD1 (5 bases). Trimming left V 7 bases short and J 8 bases short, with 11 bases between. Germline V CDR1 and CDR2: MNHEY, SVGAGI. There are 11 residues in the CDR3. CDR3 in DNA: TGTGCCAGCACCAAGGGGTTCGGCTACACCTTC. This gives the protein CASTKGFGYTF.

This clone was counted only a few times. The J gene is TRBJ2-3, the V gene TRBV2, with TRBD2 as a possible D gene (6 bases). The CDR3 is 16 amino acids. Trimming left V 3 bases short and J 3 bases short, with 16 bases between. Germline CDR1 is SNHLY and CDR2 is FYNNEI. This CDR3 is CASSEEWLASTDTQYF. DNA for the CDR3: TGTGCCAGCAGTGAGGAATGGCTAGCGAGTACAGATACGCAGTATTTT.

This clone was seen a handful of times. The chain is built from TRBV29-1 and TRBJ1-1; D is unresolved. V was clipped by 4 bases and J by 6 bases, with 18 bases between them. The germline gives CDR1 SQVTM, CDR2 ANQGSEA. The CDR3 consists of 14 residues. The CDR3 DNA is TGCAGCGTTGGTACAGTTGGGAAAGACCCTGAAGCTTTCTTT. It encodes CSVGTVGKDPEAFF. Variable domain in full (rest from reference TRBV29-1 and TRBJ1-1): SAVISQKPSRDICQRGTSLTIQCQVDSQVTMMFWYRQQPGQSLTLIATANQGSEATYESGFVIDKFPISRPNLTFSTLTVSNMSPEDSSIYLCSVGTVGKDPEAFFGQGTRLTVV.

This clone was detected a few times. J is TRBJ2-1 and V is TRBV7-9; the D call may be TRBD1 or TRBD2 (5 bases each). CDR3 size: 15 residues. Germline loops: CDR1 SEHNR, CDR2 FQNEAQ (reference sequence). V was pared by 5 bases and J by 6 bases, with 17 bases between. CDR3 protein: CASSPEWDLLNEQFF. In DNA, the CDR3 is TGTGCCAGCAGCCCCGAGTGGGACCTACTCAATGAGCAGTTCTTC.

This clone has a handful of counts. The V and J genes are TRBV7-2 and TRBJ2-2, with D perhaps TRBD1 or TRBD2 (6 bases each). V was cut by 7 bases and J by 6 bases, with 12 bases left in between. Per the germline V gene, CDR1 is SGHTA and CDR2 is FQGNSA. The length of the CDR3 is 13 residues. The CDR3 region is CASTVGGAGELFF. For the CDR3, the DNA is TGTGCCAGCACCGTCGGGGGCGCCGGGGAGCTGTTTTTT.

V and J are TRBV2 and TRBJ2-3; TRBD2 agrees at 8 bases. CDR1 is SNHLY, CDR2 FYNNEI, per germline. V lost 5 bases to trimming and J lost 0 bases; unmatched junction nucleotides: 4. This CDR3 spans 15 amino acids. The DNA for the CDR3 is TGTGCCAGCAGTCGGGCTAGCGGGAGCACAGATACGCAGTATTTT. This translates into CASSRASGSTDTQYF.

The chain has TRBV7-9 and TRBJ2-5; possible D gene TRBD2, 5 bases. The CDR3 loop spans 13 amino acids. Germline lookup yields CDR1 SEHNR and CDR2 FQNEAQ (reference sequence). Trimming cost V 6 bases and J 1 base, with 9 bases left between them. CDR3 DNA sequence: TGTGCCAGCAGGCCGGGGAGCCAAGAGACCCAGTACTTC. Amino acid sequence: CASRPGSQETQYF.

This clone appeared a few times. The V gene is TRBV27, the J gene TRBJ1-1, with unresolved D. V was clipped by 6 bases and J by 2 bases, with 19 bases between them. The germline gives CDR1 MNHEY, CDR2 SMNVEV (reference sequence). CDR3 length: 16 residues. DNA of the CDR3: TGTGCCAGCAGCGAGCTGGGTCGGGTGGGAAACACTGAAGCTTTCTTT. Residues: CASSELGRVGNTEAFF.

This clone showed up just a few times. Written as DNA, the CDR3 is TGTGCCAGCAGACGACAGGGATCTGGAAACACCATATATTTT. The encoded protein is CASRRQGSGNTIYF. This rearrangement joins TRBV6-6 to TRBJ1-3, with TRBD1 matching 7 bases. The CDR3 is 14 residues long. The germline CDR1 and CDR2 sequences are MNHNY and SVGAGI (reference sequence). After removal of 6 bases from V and 1 base from J, the junction contained 3 bases not matched to a gene.

The rearrangement uses TRBV9 and TRBJ2-1; a weak D match, TRBD1 (6 bases). The V gene lost 0 bases and the J gene lost 6 bases, with 19 bases spanning the gap. The length of the CDR3 is 17 residues. Germline CDR1 SGDLS, CDR2 YYNGEE. The CDR3 protein is CASSVAGTGLELNEQFF. The CDR3 DNA is TGTGCCAGCAGCGTAGCTGGTACAGGGCTGGAACTCAATGAGCAGTTCTTC.

J is TRBJ2-7 and V is TRBV6-6; D remains ambiguous. This CDR3 spans 12 amino acids. V dropped 0 bases and J dropped 6 bases, with 6 bases sitting between them. Germline CDR1 reads MNHNY; CDR2 reads SVGAGI (reference sequence). The CDR3: CASSYSTSEQYV. The CDR3 bases are TGTGCCAGCAGTTACTCGACGAGCGAGCAGTACGTC.

The genes are TRBV11-3 and TRBJ1-1; D call uncertain. The V gene lost 6 bases and the J gene lost 5 bases, with 10 bases spanning the gap. Germline values: CDR1 SGHNT, CDR2 YENEEA. The CDR3 has 12 residues. In DNA form, the CDR3 reads TGTGCCAGCAGGTTGCGGGAAACTGAAGCTTTCTTT. Protein: CASRLRETEAFF.